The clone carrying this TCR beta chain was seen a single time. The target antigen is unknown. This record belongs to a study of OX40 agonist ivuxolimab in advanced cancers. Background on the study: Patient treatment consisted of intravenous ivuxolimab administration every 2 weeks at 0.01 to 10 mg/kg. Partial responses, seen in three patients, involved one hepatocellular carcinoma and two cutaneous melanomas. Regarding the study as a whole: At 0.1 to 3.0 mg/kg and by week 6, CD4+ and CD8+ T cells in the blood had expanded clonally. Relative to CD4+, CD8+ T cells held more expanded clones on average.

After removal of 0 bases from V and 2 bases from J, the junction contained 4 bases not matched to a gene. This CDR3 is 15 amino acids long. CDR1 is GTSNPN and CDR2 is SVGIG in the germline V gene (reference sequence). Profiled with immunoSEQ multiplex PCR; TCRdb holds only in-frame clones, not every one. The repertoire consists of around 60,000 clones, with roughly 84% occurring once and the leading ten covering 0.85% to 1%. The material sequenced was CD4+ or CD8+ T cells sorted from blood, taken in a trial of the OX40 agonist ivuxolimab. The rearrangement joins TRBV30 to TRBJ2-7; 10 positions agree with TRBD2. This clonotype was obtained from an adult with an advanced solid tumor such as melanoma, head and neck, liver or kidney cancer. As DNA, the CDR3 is TGTGCCTGGAGTGTGCTAGCGGGGGCGACCTACGAGCAGTACTTC. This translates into CAWSVLAGATYEQYF.